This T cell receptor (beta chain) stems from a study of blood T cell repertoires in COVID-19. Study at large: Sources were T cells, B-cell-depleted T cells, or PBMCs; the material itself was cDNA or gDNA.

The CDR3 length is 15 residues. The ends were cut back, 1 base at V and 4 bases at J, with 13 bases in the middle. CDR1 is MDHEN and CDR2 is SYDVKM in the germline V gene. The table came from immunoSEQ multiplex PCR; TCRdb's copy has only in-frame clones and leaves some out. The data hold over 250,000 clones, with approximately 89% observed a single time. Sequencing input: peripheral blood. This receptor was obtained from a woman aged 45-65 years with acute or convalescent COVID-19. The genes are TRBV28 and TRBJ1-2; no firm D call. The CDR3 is CASSLSISKLYGYTF. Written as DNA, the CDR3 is TGTGCCAGCAGTTTATCGATCTCCAAACTCTATGGCTACACCTTC.